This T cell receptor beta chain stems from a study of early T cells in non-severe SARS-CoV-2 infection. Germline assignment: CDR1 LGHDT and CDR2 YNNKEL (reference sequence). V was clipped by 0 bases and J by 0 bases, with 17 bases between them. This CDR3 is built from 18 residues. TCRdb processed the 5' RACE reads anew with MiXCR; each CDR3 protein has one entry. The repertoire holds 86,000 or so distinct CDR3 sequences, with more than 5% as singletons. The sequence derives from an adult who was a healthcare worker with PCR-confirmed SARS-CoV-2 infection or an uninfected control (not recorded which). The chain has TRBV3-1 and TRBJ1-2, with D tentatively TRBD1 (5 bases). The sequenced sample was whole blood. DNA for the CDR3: TGTGCCAGCAGCCAAGAGGGACCCTCAGGACGGTCTAACTATGGCTACACCTTC. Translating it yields CASSQEGPSGRSNYGYTF. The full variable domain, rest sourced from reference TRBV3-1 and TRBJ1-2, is DTAVSQTPKYLVTQMGNDKSIKCEQNLGHDTMYWYKQDSKKFLKIMFSYNNKELIINETVPNRFSPKSPDKAHLNLHINSLELGDSAVYFCASSQEGPSGRSNYGYTFGSGTRLTVV.